A selection of T cell receptor beta chains follows, all from one sample in a study of T cell responses to AZD1222 COVID-19 vaccine. Generated by immunoSEQ multiplex PCR, the TCRdb table keeps only in-frame clones and is missing some. The table has 130,000 to 150,000 clones, 93% seen once. The sequencing here drew on peripheral blood, taken after recovery from COVID-19. The receptors here all came from an adult who had recovered from COVID-19. CDR3s include the opening cysteine and the closing phenylalanine or tryptophan. The D gene is left open where the match is weak. For some rows the clone size is stated as once, few or many, or as a class when expanded; others skip it.

D gene: .
clone size: .
V gene: TRBV5-4
J gene: TRBJ2-7
CDR3 DNA: TGTGCCAGCAGCTTGGGCCAGGACAGCTCCTACGAGCAGTACTTC
CDR3 protein: CASSLGQDSSYEQYF

D gene: TRBD1
clone size: .
V gene: TRBV10-3
J gene: TRBJ1-1
CDR3 DNA: TGTGCCATCAGTGGCGGACAGGGATACGCGAACACTGAAGCTTTCTTT
CDR3 protein: CAISGGQGYANTEAFF

D gene: .
clone size: .
V gene: TRBV27
J gene: TRBJ1-5
CDR3 DNA: TGTGCCAGCAGCCTCGGGGAGGGTCGCAATCAGCCCCAGCATTTT
CDR3 protein: CASSLGEGRNQPQHF

D gene: TRBD2
clone size: .
V gene: TRBV4-1
J gene: TRBJ2-7
CDR3 DNA: TGCGCCAGCAGCCAAGATTTCGGGACTAGCGGGAGAAGATACGAGCAGTACTTC
CDR3 protein: CASSQDFGTSGRRYEQYF

D gene: TRBD1
clone size: .
V gene: TRBV30
J gene: TRBJ1-4
CDR3 DNA: TGTGCCTGGAGTGTTCGGACAGGGTCTGGAACTAATGAAAAACTGTTTTTT
CDR3 protein: CAWSVRTGSGTNEKLFF

D gene: .
clone size: .
V gene: TRBV5-1
J gene: TRBJ2-3
CDR3 DNA: TGCGCCAGCAGCTTGTCCGGGAGCACAGATACGCAGTATTTT
CDR3 protein: CASSLSGSTDTQYF

D gene: .
clone size: .
V gene: TRBV5-1
J gene: TRBJ1-3
CDR3 DNA: TGCGCCAGCAGCTTGGGTACTGGAAACACCATATATTTT
CDR3 protein: CASSLGTGNTIYF

D gene: .
clone size: .
V gene: TRBV20-1
J gene: TRBJ1-1
CDR3 DNA: TGCAGTGCTATTTTCACTGAAGCTTTCTTT
CDR3 protein: CSAIFTEAFF

D gene: .
clone size: .
V gene: TRBV7-9
J gene: TRBJ2-5
CDR3 DNA: TGTGCCAGCAGCTTAGGGGGTTGGGAGACCCAGTACTTC
CDR3 protein: CASSLGGWETQYF

D gene: .
clone size: .
V gene: TRBV28
J gene: TRBJ2-5
CDR3 DNA: TGTGCCAGCAGTGAGGGACTTCAAGAGACCCAGTACTTC
CDR3 protein: CASSEGLQETQYF

D gene: TRBD1
clone size: few
V gene: TRBV11-2
J gene: TRBJ1-2
CDR3 DNA: TGTGCCAGCAGCCCGCGCCGAAACAGGGGTGGTTATGGCTACACCTTC
CDR3 protein: CASSPRRNRGGYGYTF

D gene: .
clone size: .
V gene: TRBV18
J gene: TRBJ1-5
CDR3 DNA: TGTGCCAGCTCACCGATGGGTCCTTCTAATTACAATCAGCCCCAGCATTTT
CDR3 protein: CASSPMGPSNYNQPQHF

D gene: TRBD1
clone size: .
V gene: TRBV4-1
J gene: TRBJ1-6
CDR3 DNA: TGCGCCAGCAGCCAAGCAGGGGGAGAATCACCCCTCCACTTT
CDR3 protein: CASSQAGGESPLHF

D gene: TRBD2
clone size: .
V gene: TRBV5-1
J gene: TRBJ2-2
CDR3 DNA: TGCGCCAGCAGCTTTTCTGCCGGGACTAGCGGGCCCGGGGAGCTGTTTTTT
CDR3 protein: CASSFSAGTSGPGELFF

D gene: .
clone size: .
V gene: TRBV29-1
J gene: TRBJ2-7
CDR3 DNA: TGCAGCGTTGCCAAACAGGGATACGAGCAGTACTTC
CDR3 protein: CSVAKQGYEQYF

D gene: TRBD2
clone size: .
V gene: TRBV2
J gene: TRBJ2-7
CDR3 DNA: TGTGCCAGCGGGCCTAGCGGGAGGGCCAAGCTCTCCTACGAGCAGTACTTC
CDR3 protein: CASGPSGRAKLSYEQYF

D gene: .
clone size: .
V gene: TRBV19
J gene: TRBJ1-6
CDR3 DNA: TGTGCCAGTAGTATAGCCCTCTTACAGGGTGCGAGGAATTCACCCCTCCACTTT
CDR3 protein: CASSIALLQGARNSPLHF

D gene: .
clone size: .
V gene: TRBV19
J gene: TRBJ2-2
CDR3 DNA: TGTGCCAGTACCTTGGACAGGAACACCGGGGAGCTGTTTTTT
CDR3 protein: CASTLDRNTGELFF

D gene: TRBD2
clone size: few
V gene: TRBV4-1
J gene: TRBJ2-7
CDR3 DNA: TGCGCCAGCAGCCAAAACAGCGGGAGTTATTACGAGCAGTACTTC
CDR3 protein: CASSQNSGSYYEQYF

D gene: .
clone size: .
V gene: TRBV11-2
J gene: TRBJ2-7
CDR3 DNA: TGTGCCAGCAGCTTAGACGCCCTGGGAGCCTACGAGCAGTACTTC
CDR3 protein: CASSLDALGAYEQYF

D gene: TRBD2
clone size: .
V gene: TRBV12-5
J gene: TRBJ2-1
CDR3 DNA: TGTGCTAGTGGTTTTCCAGTCTATAGCGGGAGAAGGCAAGTAGACTACAATGAGCAGTTCTTC
CDR3 protein: CASGFPVYSGRRQVDYNEQFF

D gene: .
clone size: few
V gene: TRBV30
J gene: TRBJ1-2
CDR3 DNA: TGTGCCTGGATAGAGGGGGGAAACTATGGCTACACCTTC
CDR3 protein: CAWIEGGNYGYTF

D gene: .
clone size: .
V gene: TRBV15
J gene: TRBJ1-1
CDR3 DNA: TGTGCCACCAGCCCACAGAACACTGAAGCTTTCTTT
CDR3 protein: CATSPQNTEAFF

D gene: TRBD1
clone size: .
V gene: TRBV5-1
J gene: TRBJ1-4
CDR3 DNA: TGCGCCAGCAGCTTTAATCCGGGACAGGGGGGCGAAAAACTGTTTTTT
CDR3 protein: CASSFNPGQGGEKLFF